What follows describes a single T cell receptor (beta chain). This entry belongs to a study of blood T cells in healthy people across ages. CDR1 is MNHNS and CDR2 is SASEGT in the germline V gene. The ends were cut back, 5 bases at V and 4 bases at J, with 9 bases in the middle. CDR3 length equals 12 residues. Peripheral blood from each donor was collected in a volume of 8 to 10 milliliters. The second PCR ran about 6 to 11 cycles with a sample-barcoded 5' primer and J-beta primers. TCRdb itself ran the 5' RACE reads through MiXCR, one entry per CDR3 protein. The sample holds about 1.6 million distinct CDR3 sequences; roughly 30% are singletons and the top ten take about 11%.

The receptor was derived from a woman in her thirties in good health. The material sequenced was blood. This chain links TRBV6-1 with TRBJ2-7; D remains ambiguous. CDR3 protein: CASSLTKYEQYF. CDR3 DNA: TGTGCCAGCAGTCTAACGAAATACGAGCAGTACTTC.